This entry features one T cell receptor (beta chain) sequence. Its antigen is not known. TCRdb passed the 5' RACE reads through MiXCR, listing each CDR3 protein once. This table has about 600,000 distinct CDR3 sequences, about 20% appearing once. This record comes from a study of T-cell memory formation after mild COVID-19. Across the whole study: TCR clusters were mostly donor specific. Study findings and constraints: Of the contracting clones, CD4+ ones lay mainly in CM and EM, and CD8+ ones in EMRA. Day 15 to 85 contracting clones showed balanced CD4/CD8; day 15 to 37 expanders favored CD4+.

This CDR3 is 12 amino acids long. From germline, CDR1 is SEHNR and CDR2 FQNEAQ (reference sequence). The V call is TRBV7-9, the J call TRBJ1-3; D gene unclear. The sequenced material came from PBMCs or a T cell subset sorted from them (not recorded which). This clonotype originated in an adult woman who had mild COVID-19 (a few samples of this study predate the infection). Cell type and time point are not known. CDR3 DNA: TGTGCGACTACTCGCTCTGGAAACACCATATATTTT. It is translated as CATTRSGNTIYF.